This T cell receptor beta chain was identified during a study of cytomegalovirus exposure and HLA in healthy donors. Germline V gene lookup returns CDR1 SGHRS and CDR2 YFSETQ. CDR3 length: 14 amino acids. V gave up 0 bases and J gave up 8 bases; unmatched junction bases: 5. The PCR ran on 60 Vbeta and 13 Jbeta primers. Repertoires were generated with immunoSEQ multiplex PCR, while TCRdb's copy carries only in-frame clones and drops some. Counted here are tens of thousands of clones, roughly 77% occurring once; the ten biggest clones make up roughly 14%. Sequencing was carried out using PBMCs. The TCR sequence derives from a woman aged 40 to 50 in good health and CMV-seropositive. The gene calls are TRBV5-1 and TRBJ2-1; 7 bases agree with TRBD2. The CDR3 sequence is CASSLGTSNHEQFF. In nucleotides, the CDR3 is TGCGCCAGCAGCTTGGGGACTAGTAACCATGAGCAGTTCTTC.